This TCR beta chain stems from a study of graft-versus-host responses after intestinal transplantation (dated by TCRdb to the early 2020s). In terms of the full investigation: Multivisceral, liver-intestinal, or isolated intestinal transplants were received by the recipients. Anti-thymocyte globulin induction was given to all recipients, followed by maintenance tacrolimus and steroids for approximately three years. Graft-versus-host and host-versus-graft alloreactive T cell clones were tracked in the graft, circulation and bone marrow after intestinal transplantation using bulk TCR-beta CDR3 sequencing. Alloreactive clones were identified by sequencing pre-transplant mixed lymphocyte reaction products and comparing these products with unstimulated pre-transplant donor and recipient T cells. The cohort enrolled approximately 24 intestinal transplant recipients including one retransplant, and a few patients lacking pretransplant specimens were excluded. A peak of at least 4% donor T cells among recipient peripheral blood mononuclear cells was the definition used for donor T cell macrochimerism. Rather than going through the commercial service, samples from a few later patients were sequenced in-house on an Illumina MiSeq and processed with MiXCR. What the authors observed across the whole study: GvH clones were detected in recipient bone marrow, and some of these GvH clones were observed earlier in ileal mucosa or blood, consistent with an intestinal mucosal origin. The relatively low number and heterogeneity of intestinal transplant patients limited the conclusions. Early after transplant, declines in HvG clones were associated with peak levels of circulating GvH clones. In the allografts of patients with donor T cell macrochimerism, GvH to HvG T cell clonal ratios were high.

A few counts support this clone. Its binding antigen is unknown. The record has no base qualities; no much larger clone is one base away. The sample's time point label, decoded: cells obtained before transplantation from donor or recipient. CD3+CD4+ and CD3+CD8+ populations were FACS-sorted from unstimulated pre-transplant donor and recipient cells taken from spleen or lymph nodes. CDR1 and CDR2 are read off the germline V gene as SNHLY and FYNNEI. Measured from the cysteine to the phenylalanine, the CDR3 is 14 residues long. This entry keeps only the CDR3 DNA: 42 bases, framed from base 1. Trimming removed 6 bases from V and 5 bases from J; the gene matches leave 6 bases unexplained. To prepare the library, the immunoSEQ multiplex PCR assay was applied. For most patients, genomic DNA was isolated with the Qiagen DNeasy Blood and Tissue Kit and sent frozen to Adaptive Biotechnologies for TCR sequencing. High-throughput TCR-beta CDR3 sequencing of genomic DNA from most patients was performed by Adaptive Biotechnologies. The source study handled its data this way. TCR sequencing data for around 20 patients were retrieved from Adaptive's ImmunoSEQ software; a few other patients were processed with MiXCR and VDJtools. CD4 versus CD8 sorting errors were corrected by removing sequences found in both subsets at a frequency ratio below 5:1. CDR3 nucleotide sequences shared by donor and recipient were removed because the origin of these sequences could not be assigned. To be classed as alloreactive, a clone needed at least 2-fold expansion over unstimulated cells and a minimum CFSE-low frequency of 0.002% (template counts) or 0.001% (read counts). Clones detected in sequenced pre-transplant spleen, lymph node, or MLR CFSE-low populations of the donor or recipient were defined as mappable. Cumulative frequency of alloreactive clones was calculated as a percentage of all sequences weighted by copy number. TCRdb stores this immuneACCESS table with in-frame sequences only. Part of the clones is absent; in the studies checked, under half of the shortfall reflects unresolved V genes, and no reason is known for the rest. V and J calls plus clone size are reproduced from that table; the DNA served to infer D and trimming. The sample table records tens of thousands of clones; 94% of these occur just once. About 0.2% of the sample comes from the top ten.

This sequence originates from a human donor who was the organ donor for an intestinal transplant. The sample was unstimulated CD4+ T cells sorted from spleen or lymph node cells, taken before transplant. The chain is assembled from TRBV2 and TRBJ1-5, with 8 bases in between that match TRBD1. The CDR3 here reads CASRGQVAHQPQHF. The sequenced DNA is TGTGCCAGCAGGGGACAGGTGGCACATCAGCCCCAGCATTTT.